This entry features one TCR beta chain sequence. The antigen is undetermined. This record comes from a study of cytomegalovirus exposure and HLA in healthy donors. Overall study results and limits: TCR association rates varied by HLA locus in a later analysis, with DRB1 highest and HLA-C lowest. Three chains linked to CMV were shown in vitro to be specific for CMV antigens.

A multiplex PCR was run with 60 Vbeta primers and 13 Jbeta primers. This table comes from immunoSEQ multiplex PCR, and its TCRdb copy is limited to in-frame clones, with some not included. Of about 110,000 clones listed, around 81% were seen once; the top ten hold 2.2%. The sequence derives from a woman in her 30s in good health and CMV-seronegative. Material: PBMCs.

CDR3 loop: CAISWDSNQETQYF. The CDR3 nucleotides are TGTGCCATCAGCTGGGACTCCAATCAAGAGACCCAGTACTTC. V and J are TRBV10-3 and TRBJ2-5, with a weak D call TRBD2 (6 bases). CDR1 and CDR2 (germline): ENHRY, SYGVKD. CDR3 size: 14 residues. The V and J ends lost 6 bases and 2 bases respectively, with 13 bases between them.